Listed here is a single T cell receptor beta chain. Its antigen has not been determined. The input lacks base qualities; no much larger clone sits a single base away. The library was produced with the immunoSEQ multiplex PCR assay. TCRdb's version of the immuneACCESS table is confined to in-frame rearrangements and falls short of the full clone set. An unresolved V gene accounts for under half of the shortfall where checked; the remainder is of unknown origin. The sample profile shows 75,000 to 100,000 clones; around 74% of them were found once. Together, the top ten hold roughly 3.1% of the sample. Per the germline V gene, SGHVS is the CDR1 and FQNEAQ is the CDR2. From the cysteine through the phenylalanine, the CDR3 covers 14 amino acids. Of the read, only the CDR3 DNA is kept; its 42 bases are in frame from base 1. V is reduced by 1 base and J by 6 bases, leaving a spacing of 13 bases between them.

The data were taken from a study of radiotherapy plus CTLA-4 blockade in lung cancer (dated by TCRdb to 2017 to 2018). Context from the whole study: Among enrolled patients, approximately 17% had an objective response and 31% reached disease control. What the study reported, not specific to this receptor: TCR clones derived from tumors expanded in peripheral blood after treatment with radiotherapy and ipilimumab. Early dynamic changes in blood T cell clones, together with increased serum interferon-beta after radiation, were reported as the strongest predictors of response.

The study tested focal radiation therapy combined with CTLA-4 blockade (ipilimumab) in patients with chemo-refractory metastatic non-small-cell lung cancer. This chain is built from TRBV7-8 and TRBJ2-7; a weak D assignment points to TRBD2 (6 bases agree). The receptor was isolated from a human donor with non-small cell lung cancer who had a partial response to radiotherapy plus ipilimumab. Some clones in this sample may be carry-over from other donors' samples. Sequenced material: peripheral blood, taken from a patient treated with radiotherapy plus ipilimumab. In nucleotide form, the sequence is TGTGCCAGCAGCTTAGTTGTGGGAGCGGGCGAGCAGTACTTC. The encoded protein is CASSLVVGAGEQYF. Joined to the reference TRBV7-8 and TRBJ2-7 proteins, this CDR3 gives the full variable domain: GAGVSQSPRYKVAKRGQDVALRCDPISGHVSLFWYQQALGQGPEFLTYFQNEAQLDKSGLPSDRFFAERPEGSVSTLKIQRTQQEDSAVYLCASSLVVGAGEQYFGPGTRLTVT.